The 12 T cell receptor beta chains reported below all come from one sample, sequenced in a study of CD8 T cells in ankylosing spondylitis (dated by TCRdb to about 2017). The receptor library was made with 5' RACE. TCRdb lists the instrument as Illumina HiSeq 2500. TCRdb ran its own pipeline on the public reads, namely fastp trimming at Q25 and MiXCR clone calling, and kept in-frame beta chains. All rows with the same CDR3 protein become a single entry with the most common DNA and genes. The table for this sample lists around 150,000 distinct CDR3 sequences; under 14% of them were counted only once. The biggest ten clones account for about 27% of the sample. Source material: blood, either unsorted or a sorted T cell fraction (not recorded which). Every receptor here comes from a male donor with ankylosing spondylitis or in good health (not recorded which).

This clonotype was seen at least ten times. The chain couples TRBV29-1 to TRBJ1-2, with TRBD1 as a possible D gene (5 bases). Per germline, CDR1 SQVTM and CDR2 ANQGSEA. The V end was cut by 4 bases, the J end by 0 bases, with 12 bases between. CDR3 size: 14 residues. CDR3 protein: CSVAEQGPNYGYTF. The CDR3 coding sequence is TGCAGCGTTGCCGAGCAGGGCCCTAACTATGGCTACACCTTC.

Worth noting for this clonotype: Sequence at one end of the junction differs from germline and may be a read error. The rearrangement uses TRBV20-1 and TRBJ1-3, with 9 bases matching TRBD1. The germline gives CDR1 DFQATT, CDR2 SNEGSKA (reference sequence). This CDR3 is built from 16 residues. The chain's CDR3 is CCARVGTGQAGNTIYF. The CDR3 coding sequence is TGCTGTGCTAGAGTAGGGACAGGGCAAGCTGGAAACACCATATATTTT.

This clonotype occurred a few times. The genes are TRBV7-9 and TRBJ2-1, with 9 bases fitting TRBD2. The V gene end was trimmed by 5 bases and the J gene end by 4 bases; junction bases not matched to a gene: 6. CDR3 length: 15 amino acids. Germline values: CDR1 SEHNR, CDR2 FQNEAQ (reference sequence). The CDR3 spells CASSPRTSEYNEQFF. In nucleotides, the CDR3 is TGTGCCAGCAGCCCAAGGACTAGCGAGTACAATGAGCAGTTCTTC.

This clonotype has only a few counts. The rearrangement links TRBV7-2 to TRBJ2-1; D remains ambiguous. This CDR3 contains 12 residues. From germline, CDR1 is SGHTA and CDR2 FQGNSA. V shed 5 bases and J shed 9 bases, with 11 bases lying between them. In nucleotides, the CDR3 is TGTGCCAGCAGCCCCCCGTGGGCTGAGCAGTTCTTC. Translation gives CASSPPWAEQFF.

This clonotype occurred many times. This chain joins TRBV11-2 and TRBJ2-7, with D possibly being TRBD2 (6 bases). CDR1 SGHAT and CDR2 FQNNGV come from the germline V gene. The CDR3 consists of 13 residues. With 3 bases removed from V and 3 bases from J, the gap between germline ends came to 9 bases. DNA of the CDR3: TGTGCCAGCAGCTTCGGGGACTTCTACGAGCAGTACTTC. This sequence encodes CASSFGDFYEQYF.

The CDR3 nucleotides read TGCAGCGTTGGTGGGGGGTACGACGAGCAGTACTTC. It yields the protein CSVGGGYDEQYF. The V and J genes are TRBV29-1 and TRBJ2-7; tentatively, D is TRBD2 (6 bases). The CDR3 totals 12 residues. V lost 4 bases, J lost 5 bases, and 12 bases lay in between. CDR1 SQVTM and CDR2 ANQGSEA come from the germline V gene.

This chain links TRBV18 with TRBJ1-4; 7 bases map to TRBD1. CDR1 and CDR2 (germline): KGHSH, LQKENI. The CDR3 is 14 amino acids. Unmatched junction bases numbered 11, after V lost 8 bases and J lost 8 bases. The CDR3 loop reads CASAYRGWGEKLFF. For the CDR3, the DNA is TGTGCCAGCGCCTACAGGGGATGGGGCGAAAAACTGTTTTTT.

CDR3 nucleotide sequence: TGTGCCAGCAGCCCTGGGAGCGCCACAGATACGCAGTATTTT. Its protein is CASSPGSATDTQYF. The chain couples TRBV5-6 to TRBJ2-3; perhaps TRBD2 as D (5 bases). V shed 4 bases and J shed 2 bases, with 11 bases lying between them. The CDR3 contains 14 residues. Germline loops: CDR1 SGHDT, CDR2 YYEEEE.

This clonotype was picked up a small number of times. This rearrangement joins TRBV2 to TRBJ1-1, with 7 bases lining up with TRBD1. The CDR3 length is 17 residues. Trimming took 2 bases from V and 4 from J; bases not matched to a gene: 13. CDR1 is SNHLY, CDR2 FYNNEI, per germline. The CDR3 loop is CASSEQGTAILGTEAFF. DNA of the CDR3: TGTGCCAGCAGTGAACAGGGGACAGCTATCCTGGGCACTGAAGCTTTCTTT.

The chain couples TRBV20-1 to TRBJ2-1; 7 nucleotides match TRBD2. Germline CDR1 and CDR2: DFQATT and SNEGSKA (reference sequence). V dropped 1 base and J dropped 10; count of bases not matched to a gene: 13. CDR3 length: 15 amino acids. CDR3 protein: CSARASFGTTLEQFF. The CDR3 DNA reads as TGCAGTGCTAGAGCCTCCTTTGGGACTACATTAGAGCAGTTCTTC.

There are many counts of this clonotype. This chain connects TRBV10-3 to TRBJ1-1, with D tentatively TRBD1 (5 bases). The length of the CDR3 is 14 residues. V was pared by 6 bases and J by 4 bases, with 15 bases between. From germline, CDR1 is ENHRY and CDR2 SYGVKD. CDR3 coding DNA: TGTGCCATCAGGGGCGATTATGGGGGCACTGAAGCTTTCTTT. Protein sequence: CAIRGDYGGTEAFF.

This clonotype occurred many times. This chain uses TRBV16 with TRBJ2-3; D might be TRBD1 (5 bases). Germline lookup yields CDR1 KGHSY and CDR2 FQNENV. The CDR3 totals 13 residues. V was trimmed by 2 bases and J by 3 bases, leaving 6 bases between them. CDR3 amino acids: CASSQQGTDTQYF. CDR3 DNA: TGTGCCAGCAGCCAACAGGGTACAGATACGCAGTATTTT. Supplemented by reference TRBV16 and TRBJ2-3, the full variable domain reads GEEVAQTPKHLVRGEGQKAKLYCAPIKGHSYVFWYQQVLKNEFKFLISFQNENVFDETGMPKERFSAKCLPNSPCSLEIQATKLEDSAVYFCASSQQGTDTQYFGPGTRLTVL.